This T cell receptor (beta chain) was captured by sequencing in a study of blood T cell repertoires in COVID-19. J was trimmed by 6 bases and V by 2 bases; bases with no gene match: 9. This CDR3 is built from 16 residues. Germline lookup yields CDR1 SNHLY and CDR2 FYNNEI. In the authors' workflow: Counts of nucleated cells, estimated from reference gene primer amplification, were obtained. Libraries were prepared by immunoSEQ multiplex PCR; TCRdb keeps only in-frame clonotypes and omits some of them. V and J calls and clone size follow that table, whereas D and trimming were derived from the DNA. In the table there are roughly 230,000 clones, roughly 91% of which are singletons.

The receptor comes from a man aged 30 to 45 with COVID-19, enrolled during active disease. The chain is built from TRBV2 and TRBJ1-2; TRBD1 agrees at 10 bases. The sample consisted of peripheral blood. The CDR3, as DNA: TGTGCCAGCAGTGAAACCCCAAGACAGGGGGCAAATGGCTACACCTTC. Translated, it gives CASSETPRQGANGYTF.